The 24 T cell receptor beta chains presented below share a single source sample, sequenced in a study of technical replicates of blood from several donors. Here immunoSEQ multiplex PCR was the method, and the copy in TCRdb shows in-frame clones only, minus some. This sample carries 65,000 to 95,000 clones, about 93% of them seen once, and the ten largest clones take roughly 0.25%. Sequencing input: T cells isolated from PBMCs. The source of these receptors is a human donor in good health.

This rearrangement joins TRBV6-1 to TRBJ2-1; possibly TRBD2 for D (6 bases). Germline assignment: CDR1 MNHNS and CDR2 SASEGT. V lost 0 bases, J lost 4 bases, and 10 bases lay in between. This CDR3 contains 15 residues. CDR3: CASSEAAGPYNEQFF. CDR3 nucleotide sequence: TGTGCCAGCAGTGAAGCGGCGGGACCATACAATGAGCAGTTCTTC.

The V call is TRBV4-2, the J call TRBJ1-4; D is possibly TRBD1 (5 bases). This CDR3 is 21 amino acids long. The germline V gene encodes CDR1 LGHNA and CDR2 YNFKEQ. V shed 0 bases and J shed 4 bases, with 27 bases lying between them. In DNA, the CDR3 is TGTGCCAGCAGCCAAGATGGGAGGGACGCATATCTTGGGGGGTATAATGAAAAACTGTTTTTT. It encodes CASSQDGRDAYLGGYNEKLFF.

The chain recombines TRBV28 with TRBJ2-7, with 16 bases identical to TRBD2. The CDR3 has 16 amino acids. V shed 5 bases and J 3 bases; nucleotides not matched to a gene: 4. Germline V lookup: CDR1 MDHEN, CDR2 SYDVKM. CDR3 bases: TGTGCCAGCAGTACGGGGACTAGCGGGGGGGACTACGAGCAGTACTTC. It yields the protein CASSTGTSGGDYEQYF. The entire variable domain, with the rest obtained from reference TRBV28 and TRBJ2-7, is as follows: DVKVTQSSRYLVKRTGEKVFLECVQDMDHENMFWYRQDPGLGLRLIYFSYDVKMKEKGDIPEGYSVSREKKERFSLILESASTNQTSMYLCASSTGTSGGDYEQYFGPGTRLTVT.

The V call is TRBV6-1, the J call TRBJ2-7, with 8 bases matching TRBD1. The CDR3 is 15 residues long. Germline CDR1 is MNHNS and CDR2 is SASEGT. V trimming: 6 bases; J trimming: 3 bases; junction bases outside the gene matches: 10. CDR3 in amino acids: CASRGPGTGFYEQYF. As DNA, the CDR3 is TGTGCCAGCAGGGGCCCCGGGACAGGCTTCTACGAGCAGTACTTC.

The chain couples TRBV2 to TRBJ2-7, with 8 nucleotides matching TRBD1. The CDR3 extends over 14 amino acids. After removal of 10 bases from V and 1 base from J, the junction contained 9 bases not matched to a gene. Germline CDR1 SNHLY, CDR2 FYNNEI. CDR3 protein: CATYRDRSSYEQYF. The CDR3 DNA is TGTGCCACGTACCGGGACAGGAGTTCCTACGAGCAGTACTTC. The full variable domain, completed using reference TRBV2 and TRBJ2-7, is EPEVTQTPSHQVTQMGQEVILRCVPISNHLYFYWYRQILGQKVEFLVSFYNNEISEKSEIFDDQFSVERPDGSNFTLKIRSTKLEDSAMYFCATYRDRSSYEQYFGPGTRLTVT.

The chain links TRBV10-1 to TRBJ2-7; the match to TRBD2 covers 8 bases. Germline loops: CDR1 WNHNN, CDR2 SYGVQD (reference sequence). This CDR3 region has 13 residues. Losses at the gene ends were 8 bases for V and 6 bases for J; bases not matched to a gene: 9. This CDR3 is CASGREGRGEQYF. For the CDR3, the DNA is TGCGCCAGCGGCCGGGAGGGGAGGGGCGAGCAGTACTTC.

This sequence joins TRBV7-9 and TRBJ1-2; D perhaps matches TRBD1 (6 bases). Germline V gene sequence: CDR1 SEHNR, CDR2 FQNEAQ (reference sequence). The CDR3 has 14 residues. Trimming took 1 base from V and 3 from J, leaving 9 bases between them. The CDR3 protein is CASSLGQAHYGYTF. The CDR3 DNA sequence: TGTGCCAGCAGCTTAGGACAGGCCCACTATGGCTACACCTTC.

This chain uses TRBV7-9 with TRBJ1-1; possibly TRBD1 for D (6 bases). This CDR3 comprises 14 residues. CDR1 is SEHNR and CDR2 is FQNEAQ in the germline V gene (reference sequence). V was pared by 7 bases and J by 6 bases, with 18 bases between. The CDR3 sequence: CASTSSGGAAEAFF. Written as DNA, the CDR3 is TGTGCCAGCACCTCCTCCGGGGGGGCGGCTGAAGCTTTCTTT.

The chain uses TRBV25-1 and TRBJ2-7; 8 positions agree with TRBD1. J was trimmed by 2 bases and V by 4 bases; bases with no gene match: 13. CDR3 size: 17 residues. The germline gives CDR1 MGHDK, CDR2 SYGVNS. The CDR3 nucleotides are TGTGCCAGCAGTGCCTTGGGGACAGGTGATTTTACCTACGAGCAGTACTTC. Residues: CASSALGTGDFTYEQYF.

V and J are TRBV6-5 and TRBJ1-1; TRBD1 agrees at 8 bases. V trimming: 0 bases; J trimming: 4 bases; junction bases outside the gene matches: 4. Germline CDR1 reads MNHEY; CDR2 reads SVGAGI. CDR3 length equals 15 residues. CDR3: CASSYSTGGGTEAFF. As DNA, the CDR3 is TGTGCCAGCAGTTACTCAACAGGGGGGGGCACTGAAGCTTTCTTT.

The chain is built from TRBV28 and TRBJ2-1, with 9 bases fitting TRBD2. V lost 5 bases and J lost 10; bases outside the gene matches: 15. The germline CDR1 and CDR2 sequences are MDHEN and SYDVKM. The CDR3 length is 16 residues. This CDR3 reads CASSGVAGGLGDEQFF. Here the CDR3 DNA reads TGTGCCAGCAGTGGAGTGGCGGGAGGGCTTGGTGACGAGCAGTTCTTC.

Concerning this clone itself: A junction end diverges from the germline sequence, so it may reflect a read error. CDR3 sequence: CASSRGGTGFTRKVF. The CDR3 region has the DNA TGTGCCAGCAGCCGGGGAGGGACAGGTTTTACAAGGAAAGTTTTT. V gene TRBV7-9 combines with J gene TRBJ1-4; 8 bases line up with TRBD1. The CDR3 has 15 residues. The germline V gene has CDR1 SEHNR and CDR2 FQNEAQ (reference sequence).

This clone was recorded only once. The chain joins TRBV4-2 to TRBJ1-4, with 7 bases fitting TRBD1. CDR1 and CDR2 from the germline V gene are LGHNA and YNFKEQ. Trimming cost V 0 bases and J 1 base; bases outside gene matches: 2. The CDR3 sequence is 16 residues long. The CDR3 reads CASSQEQGVTNEKLFF. In DNA, the CDR3 is TGTGCCAGCAGCCAAGAGCAGGGGGTAACTAATGAAAAACTGTTTTTT.

The V call is TRBV28, the J call TRBJ2-7; 9 bases fit TRBD1. The J segment lost 6 bases and the V segment lost 10 bases, leaving 13 bases of the junction unmatched. The length of the CDR3 is 14 residues. Per germline, CDR1 MDHEN and CDR2 SYDVKM. The CDR3 region has the DNA TGTGCCACTTCCCTTACGGACAGGGGATCCGAGCAGTACTTC. It yields the protein CATSLTDRGSEQYF.

This chain uses TRBV29-1 with TRBJ1-1; TRBD1 agrees at 8 bases. The V gene end was trimmed by 8 bases and the J gene end by 4 bases; junction bases not matched to a gene: 12. There are 14 residues in the CDR3. The V gene's germline CDR1 is SQVTM and CDR2 ANQGSEA. CDR3 coding DNA: TGCAGCCTAGGTTGGGACAGGTTTGGCACTGAAGCTTTCTTT. It is translated as CSLGWDRFGTEAFF.

V is TRBV7-8 and J is TRBJ1-2; D unresolved. Germline V CDR1 and CDR2: SGHVS, FQNEAQ. The CDR3 contains 13 residues. V lost 5 bases, J lost 3 bases, and 10 bases lay in between. The CDR3 DNA reads as TGTGCCAGCAGCCACGGGTCTTACTATGGCTACACCTTC. Translated: CASSHGSYYGYTF.

CDR3 DNA: TGTGCCAGCAGTTTAAGACTAGCGGGAGTTTACGATGAGCAGTTCTTC. Residues: CASSLRLAGVYDEQFF. The rearrangement links TRBV27 to TRBJ2-1, with 12 bases fitting TRBD2. From germline, CDR1 is MNHEY and CDR2 SMNVEV (reference sequence). The V and J ends lost 2 bases and 8 bases, in that order; junction bases with no gene match: 7. CDR3 length: 16 residues.

Here the CDR3 reads CASSLRGLKVYEQYF. CDR3 sequence (DNA): TGTGCCAGCAGCTTAAGGGGCCTAAAGGTCTACGAGCAGTACTTC. The V call is TRBV28, the J call TRBJ2-7; tentatively, D is TRBD1 (5 bases). Germline-derived CDR1 and CDR2 are MDHEN and SYDVKM. The CDR3 has 15 residues. Trimming cost V 6 bases and J 3 bases, with 18 bases left between them. The full variable domain, with the rest looked up from reference TRBV28 and TRBJ2-7, is DVKVTQSSRYLVKRTGEKVFLECVQDMDHENMFWYRQDPGLGLRLIYFSYDVKMKEKGDIPEGYSVSREKKERFSLILESASTNQTSMYLCASSLRGLKVYEQYFGPGTRLTVT.

The chain carries TRBV7-9 and TRBJ1-6, with 10 nucleotides matching TRBD1. The CDR3 totals 16 residues. Losses at the gene ends were 4 bases for V and 8 bases for J; bases not matched to a gene: 8. Per the germline V gene, CDR1 is SEHNR and CDR2 is FQNEAQ (reference sequence). CDR3 sequence (DNA): TGTGCCAGCAGCTCCCAGGACAGGGGGGTCGATTCACCCCTCCACTTT. Residues: CASSSQDRGVDSPLHF.

This chain links TRBV6-1 with TRBJ1-1; D perhaps matches TRBD1 (6 bases). V was cut by 4 bases and J by 0 bases, with 15 bases left in between. The germline V gene encodes CDR1 MNHNS and CDR2 SASEGT. The CDR3 length is 16 residues. The DNA for the CDR3 is TGTGCCAGCAGTGCTCTCCAGGGGCGGATGAACACTGAAGCTTTCTTT. Translating it yields CASSALQGRMNTEAFF.

The chain joins TRBV2 to TRBJ1-2, with 7 bases identical to TRBD1. Germline V gene sequence: CDR1 SNHLY, CDR2 FYNNEI. The length of the CDR3 is 13 residues. Trimming at V came to 6 bases and at J to 7 bases, leaving 8 bases not matched to a gene. CDR3 loop: CASRMAGGTGYTF. The CDR3 DNA follows: TGTGCCAGCAGGATGGCAGGGGGAACTGGCTACACCTTC.

CDR3 protein: CASSHGQGRTEAFF. CDR3 sequence (DNA): TGTGCCAGCTCCCACGGACAGGGAAGGACTGAAGCTTTCTTT. V usage is TRBV18 and J usage is TRBJ1-1; 8 nucleotides agree with TRBD1. The CDR3 contains 14 residues. V trimming: 6 bases; J trimming: 5 bases; junction bases outside the gene matches: 8. Germline V gene data show CDR1 as KGHSH and CDR2 as LQKENI.

V gene TRBV6-5 combines with J gene TRBJ2-7, with 7 bases lining up with TRBD1. V gave up 6 bases and J gave up 3 bases; unmatched junction bases: 11. The CDR3 runs to 15 residues. Germline values: CDR1 MNHEY, CDR2 SVGAGI. In DNA form, the CDR3 reads TGTGCCAGCAGCCGCAGACAGGGCTCCCACTACGAGCAGTACTTC. Protein sequence: CASSRRQGSHYEQYF.

Note on this clone: No DNA is shown, since the ends of the CDR3 on it are uncertain; the CDR3 is the one TCRdb lists. The V and J genes are TRBV6-5 and TRBJ2-7; the table's TRBD1 call for D was not verified on the DNA. The CDR3 is 14 residues long, ends included. The germline V gene encodes CDR1 MNHEY and CDR2 SVGAGI. CDR3 sequence: CASSSSGQGRVEYF.